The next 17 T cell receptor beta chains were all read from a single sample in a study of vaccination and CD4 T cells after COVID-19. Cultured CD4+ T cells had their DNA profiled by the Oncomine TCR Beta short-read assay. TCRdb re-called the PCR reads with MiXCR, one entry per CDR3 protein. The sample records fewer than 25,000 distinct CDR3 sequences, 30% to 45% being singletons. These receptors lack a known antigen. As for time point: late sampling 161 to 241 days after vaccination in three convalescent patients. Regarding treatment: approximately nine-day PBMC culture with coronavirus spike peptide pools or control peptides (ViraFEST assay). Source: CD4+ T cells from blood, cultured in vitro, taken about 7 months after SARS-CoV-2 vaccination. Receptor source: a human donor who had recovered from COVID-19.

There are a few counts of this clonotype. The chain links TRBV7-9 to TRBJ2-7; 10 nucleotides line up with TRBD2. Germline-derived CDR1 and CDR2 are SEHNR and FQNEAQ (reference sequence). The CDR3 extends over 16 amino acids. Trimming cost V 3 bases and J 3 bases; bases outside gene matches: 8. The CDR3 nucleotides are TGTGCCAGCAGCTTGGTCCTAGCGGGAGCCGACTACGAGCAGTACTTC. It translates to CASSLVLAGADYEQYF.

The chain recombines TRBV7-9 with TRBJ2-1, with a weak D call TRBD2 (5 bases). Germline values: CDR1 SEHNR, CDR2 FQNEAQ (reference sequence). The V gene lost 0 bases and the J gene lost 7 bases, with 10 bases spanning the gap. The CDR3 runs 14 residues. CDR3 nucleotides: TGTGCCAGCAGCTTAGCTGGACTTCATAATGAGCAGTTCTTC. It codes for CASSLAGLHNEQFF.

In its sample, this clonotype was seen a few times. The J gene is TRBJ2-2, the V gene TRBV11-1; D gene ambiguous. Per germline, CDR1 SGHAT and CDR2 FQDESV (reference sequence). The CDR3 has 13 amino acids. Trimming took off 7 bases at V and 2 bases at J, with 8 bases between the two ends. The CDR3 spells CASNPGNTGELFF. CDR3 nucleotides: TGTGCCAGCAACCCTGGAAACACCGGGGAGCTGTTTTTT.

The CDR3 DNA is TGCAGTGCTCACACGGCGCCCGGGGGCGGCACAGATACGCAGTATTTT. Amino acid sequence: CSAHTAPGGGTDTQYF. The rearrangement links TRBV20-1 to TRBJ2-3; TRBD1 or TRBD2 may be the D gene (6 bases each). Germline loops: CDR1 DFQATT, CDR2 SNEGSKA (reference sequence). CDR3 size: 16 residues. Trimming removed 5 bases at V and 1 base at J, with 19 bases between.

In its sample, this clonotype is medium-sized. This CDR3 reads CASSLMRGLDQPQHF. The CDR3 DNA reads TGTGCCAGCAGCTTAATGAGGGGGCTTGATCAGCCCCAGCATTTT. This chain uses TRBV7-2 with TRBJ1-5, with TRBD1 identical over 7 bases. Germline CDR1 is SGHTA and CDR2 is FQGNSA. There are 15 residues in the CDR3. With 2 bases clipped from V and 5 bases from J, the junction kept 6 bases outside the gene matches.

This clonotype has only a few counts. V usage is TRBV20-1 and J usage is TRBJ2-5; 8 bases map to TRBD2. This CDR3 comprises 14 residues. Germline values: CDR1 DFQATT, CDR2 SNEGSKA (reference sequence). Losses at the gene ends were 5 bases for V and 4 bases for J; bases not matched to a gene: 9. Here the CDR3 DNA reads TGCAGTGCTGATAAGCGGGAGACCGGAGAGACCCAGTACTTC. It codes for CSADKRETGETQYF.

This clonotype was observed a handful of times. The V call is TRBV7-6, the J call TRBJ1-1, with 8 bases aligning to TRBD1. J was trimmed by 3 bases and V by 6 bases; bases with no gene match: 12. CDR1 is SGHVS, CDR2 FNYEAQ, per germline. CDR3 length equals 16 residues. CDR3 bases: TGTGCCAGCAGACCACCAGGGGGCCGGACTCACACTGAAGCTTTCTTT. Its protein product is CASRPPGGRTHTEAFF.

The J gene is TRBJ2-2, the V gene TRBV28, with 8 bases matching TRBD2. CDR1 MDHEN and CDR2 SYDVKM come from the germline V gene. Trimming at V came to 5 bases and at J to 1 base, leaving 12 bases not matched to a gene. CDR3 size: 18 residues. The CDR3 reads CASSGPRERELNTGELFF. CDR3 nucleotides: TGTGCCAGCAGTGGCCCGCGGGAGCGGGAGTTGAACACCGGGGAGCTGTTTTTT.

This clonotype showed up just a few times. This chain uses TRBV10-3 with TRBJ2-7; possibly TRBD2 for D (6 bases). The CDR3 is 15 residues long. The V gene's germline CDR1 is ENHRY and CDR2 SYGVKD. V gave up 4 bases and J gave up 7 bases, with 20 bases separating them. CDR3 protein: CAISGGGAASGEQYF. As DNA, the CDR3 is TGTGCCATCAGTGGGGGAGGAGCGGCCTCTGGAGAGCAGTACTTC.

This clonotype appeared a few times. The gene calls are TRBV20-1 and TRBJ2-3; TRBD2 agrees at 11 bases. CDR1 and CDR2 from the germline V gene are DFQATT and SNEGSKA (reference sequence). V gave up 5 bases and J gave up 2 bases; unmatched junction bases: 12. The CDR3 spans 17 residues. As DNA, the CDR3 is TGCAGTGCTCACATTCCGGGACTAGCGGAACTCACAGATACGCAGTATTTT. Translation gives CSAHIPGLAELTDTQYF.

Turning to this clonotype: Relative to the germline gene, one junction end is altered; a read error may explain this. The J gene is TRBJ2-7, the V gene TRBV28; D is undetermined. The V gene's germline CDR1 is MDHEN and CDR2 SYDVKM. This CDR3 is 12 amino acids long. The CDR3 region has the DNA TGTGCCAGCAGCCCCGTCCGCTACGAGCAGTGCTTC. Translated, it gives CASSPVRYEQCF.

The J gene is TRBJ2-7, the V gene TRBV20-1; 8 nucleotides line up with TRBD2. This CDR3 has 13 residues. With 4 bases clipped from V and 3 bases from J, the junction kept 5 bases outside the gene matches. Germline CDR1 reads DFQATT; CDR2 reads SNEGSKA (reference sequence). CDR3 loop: CSAKLADYYEQYF. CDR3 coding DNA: TGCAGTGCTAAACTAGCGGACTACTACGAGCAGTACTTC.

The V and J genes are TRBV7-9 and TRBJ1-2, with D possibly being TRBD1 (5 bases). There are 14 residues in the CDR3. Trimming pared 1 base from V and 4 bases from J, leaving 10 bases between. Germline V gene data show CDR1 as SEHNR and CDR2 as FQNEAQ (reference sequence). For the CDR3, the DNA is TGTGCCAGCAGCTTAGAAGGGGTTAGCTATGGCTACACCTTC. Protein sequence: CASSLEGVSYGYTF.

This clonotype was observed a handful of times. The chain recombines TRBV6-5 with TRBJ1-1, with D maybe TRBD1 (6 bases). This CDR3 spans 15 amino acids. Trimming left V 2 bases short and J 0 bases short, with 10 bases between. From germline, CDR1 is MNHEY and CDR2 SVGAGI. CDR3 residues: CASSYGHRVNTEAFF. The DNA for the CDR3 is TGTGCCAGCAGTTACGGGCACAGGGTGAACACTGAAGCTTTCTTT.

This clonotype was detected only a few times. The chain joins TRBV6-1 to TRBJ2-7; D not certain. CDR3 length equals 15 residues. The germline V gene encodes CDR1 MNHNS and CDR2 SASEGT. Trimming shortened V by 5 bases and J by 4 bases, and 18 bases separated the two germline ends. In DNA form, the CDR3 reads TGTGCCAGCAGTAGCCTAGGACCGCCGTTGTACGAGCAGTACTTC. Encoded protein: CASSSLGPPLYEQYF.

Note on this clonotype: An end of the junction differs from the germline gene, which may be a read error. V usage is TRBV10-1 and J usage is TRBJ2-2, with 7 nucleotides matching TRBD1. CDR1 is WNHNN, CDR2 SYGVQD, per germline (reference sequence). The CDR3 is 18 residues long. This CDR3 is CASSELLPRQGRHRGAVF. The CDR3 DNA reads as TGCGCCAGCAGTGAACTCCTGCCTCGACAGGGCAGGCACCGGGGAGCTGTTTTT.

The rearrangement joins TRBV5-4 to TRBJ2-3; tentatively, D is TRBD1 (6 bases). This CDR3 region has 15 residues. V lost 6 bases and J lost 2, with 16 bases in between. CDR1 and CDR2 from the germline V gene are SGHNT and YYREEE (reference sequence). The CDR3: CASNPGQLSTDTQYF. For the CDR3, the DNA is TGTGCCAGCAACCCGGGACAACTATCCACAGATACGCAGTATTTT.